This T cell receptor (beta chain) was profiled in a study of blood T cell repertoires in COVID-19. Study-level information: COVID-19 samples collected from the United States, Italy and Spain covered acute and convalescent phases. Sources were T cells, B-cell-depleted T cells, or PBMCs; the material itself was cDNA or gDNA.

The protocol was immunoSEQ multiplex PCR, while the TCRdb copy is restricted to in-frame clones and leaves out a portion. The table includes 430,000 or so clones, around 90% detected once. Seattle-derived patients entered the study during active infection and were followed longitudinally. Losses at the gene ends were 4 bases for V and 5 bases for J; bases not matched to a gene: 6. Germline CDR1 is SEHNR and CDR2 is FQNEAQ (reference sequence). The CDR3 contains 15 residues. Sequencing was done on a sample of peripheral blood. This clonotype was obtained from a man in his late teens or twenties with COVID-19, enrolled during active disease. The chain joins TRBV7-9 to TRBJ1-5, with 9 bases fitting TRBD1. CDR3 in amino acids: CASSSGQGRDQPQHF. As DNA, the CDR3 is TGTGCCAGCAGCTCGGGACAGGGACGCGATCAGCCCCAGCATTTT.